This T cell receptor (beta chain) originates from a study of cytomegalovirus exposure and HLA in healthy donors. Primers: 60 Vbeta forward and 13 Jbeta reverse. Libraries were prepared by immunoSEQ multiplex PCR; TCRdb keeps only in-frame clonotypes and omits some of them. The data hold around 120,000 clones, with 74% observed a single time. CDR1 is SGHNT and CDR2 is YYREEE in the germline V gene (reference sequence). The CDR3 is 13 amino acids. J was trimmed by 3 bases and V by 5 bases; bases with no gene match: 2. The specimen was PBMCs. The chain uses TRBV5-4 and TRBJ2-5; 9 bases fit TRBD1. The clonotype comes from a man aged 50 to 59 in good health and CMV-seropositive. The CDR3 region is CASRGQGKETQYF. In DNA, the CDR3 is TGTGCCAGCAGGGGACAGGGTAAAGAGACCCAGTACTTC.